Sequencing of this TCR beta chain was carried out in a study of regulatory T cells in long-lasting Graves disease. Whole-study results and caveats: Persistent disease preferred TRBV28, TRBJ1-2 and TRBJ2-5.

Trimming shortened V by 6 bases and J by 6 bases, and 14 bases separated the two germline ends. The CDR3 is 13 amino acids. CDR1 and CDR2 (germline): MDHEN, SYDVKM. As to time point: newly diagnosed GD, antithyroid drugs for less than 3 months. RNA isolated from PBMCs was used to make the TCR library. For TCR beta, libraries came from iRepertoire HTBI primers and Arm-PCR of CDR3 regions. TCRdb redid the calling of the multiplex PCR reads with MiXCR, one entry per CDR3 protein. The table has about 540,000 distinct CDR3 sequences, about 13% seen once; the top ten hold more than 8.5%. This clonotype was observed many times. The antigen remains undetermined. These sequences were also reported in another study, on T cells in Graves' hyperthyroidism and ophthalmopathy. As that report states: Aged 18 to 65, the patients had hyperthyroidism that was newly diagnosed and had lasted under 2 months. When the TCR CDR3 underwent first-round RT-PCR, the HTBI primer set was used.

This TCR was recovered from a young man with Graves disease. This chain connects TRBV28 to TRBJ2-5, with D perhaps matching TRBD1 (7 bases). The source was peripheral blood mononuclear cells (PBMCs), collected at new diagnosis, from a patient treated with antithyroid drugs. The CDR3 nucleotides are TGTGCCAGCAGCCCACAGGGGAGGCAGACCCAGTACTTC. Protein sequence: CASSPQGRQTQYF.